This T cell receptor (beta chain) is from a study of blood T cells in healthy people across ages. General study findings and limits: Measured against age, TCR beta diversity per million T cells decreased in a roughly linear manner.

A second PCR, run for 7 to 11 cycles, used a sample-barcoded 5' primer plus a J-beta primer mix. MiXCR, applied by TCRdb to the 5' RACE reads, yields one record per CDR3 protein. The sample has some 750,000 distinct CDR3 sequences; approximately 22% are singletons. With regard to this clonotype: Its antigen is as yet unknown.

Looked up from germline, CDR1 is DFQATT and CDR2 is SNEGSKA (reference sequence). The V gene lost 5 bases and the J gene lost 5 bases, with 9 bases spanning the gap. The CDR3 length is 11 residues. The rearrangement links TRBV20-1 to TRBJ2-5; D may match TRBD1 or TRBD2 (5 bases each). This TCR derives from an older man in good health. What was sequenced was blood. The CDR3 nucleotides are TGCAGTGCTGGGGGATCGGAGACCCAGTACTTC. Residues: CSAGGSETQYF.